This T cell receptor (beta chain) was found in a study of T cells after yellow fever vaccination. Findings and limits, study-wide: A weaker secondary response peaked on day 5, the primary on day 15.

TCRdb fed the 5' RACE reads into MiXCR, producing one record per CDR3 protein. The data hold 360,000 or so distinct CDR3 sequences, with more than 9% observed a single time. This clonotype was observed many times. Antigen specificity is unknown. CDR3 length equals 13 residues. With 0 bases removed from V and 4 bases from J, the gap between germline ends came to 3 bases. Germline assignment: CDR1 MNHEY and CDR2 SMNVEV (reference sequence). The source is a man aged 18-30 years who received the YFV17D yellow fever vaccine. This chain uses TRBV27 with TRBJ2-2; D unclear. This sample comprised PBMCs, obtained on the day of the first yellow fever vaccination. CDR3 sequence: CASSLSGTGELFF. In DNA, the CDR3 is TGTGCCAGCAGTTTATCGGGCACCGGGGAGCTGTTTTTT.